This is a list of T cell receptor beta chains from one sample in a study of shared clonotypes between healthy human individuals. Libraries were prepared by immunoSEQ multiplex PCR; TCRdb keeps only in-frame clonotypes and omits some of them. The repertoire holds 2 million to 2.5 million clones, with 85% to 95% as singletons. Sequences were obtained from naive CD4+ T cells from PBMCs. Every receptor here comes from a man aged 18 to 30 in good health. Some clones in this sample may be carry-over from other donors' samples. CDR3s include the opening cysteine and the closing phenylalanine or tryptophan. The D gene is left open where the match is weak. The size of a clone is reported for some rows only, either as once, few or many, or as a class for expanded clones.

j_call d_call v_call clone_size cdr3_aa cdr3_nt
TRBJ2-7 TRBD1 TRBV6-5 - CASSYSRQGAGEQYF TGTGCCAGCAGTTACTCGAGACAGGGGGCTGGCGAGCAGTACTTC
TRBJ2-1 TRBD2 TRBV30 - CASDSSGSYNEQFF TGTGCCTCCGATTCTAGCGGTTCCTACAATGAGCAGTTCTTC
TRBJ2-5 - TRBV28 once CASSQGGRIETQYF TGTGCCAGCAGTCAAGGAGGCAGGATCGAGACCCAGTACTTC
TRBJ2-1 TRBD2 TRBV11-1 once CASSLELAGAYEQFF TGTGCCAGCAGCTTAGAGCTAGCGGGAGCCTATGAGCAGTTCTTC
TRBJ2-2 TRBD1 TRBV12-5 - CASGWTGANTGELFF TGTGCTAGTGGTTGGACAGGGGCGAACACCGGGGAGCTGTTTTTT
TRBJ2-1 - TRBV18 - CASSPHAGYNEQFF TGTGCCAGCTCACCGCACGCTGGGTACAATGAGCAGTTCTTC
TRBJ1-2 TRBD1 TRBV18 once CASSQGGFNYGYTF TGTGCCAGCTCACAAGGGGGCTTTAACTATGGCTACACCTTC
TRBJ2-7 - TRBV5-1 - CASSFAGYEQYF TGCGCCAGCAGCTTCGCCGGGTACGAGCAGTACTTC
TRBJ2-7 - TRBV27 - CASSLRGTLYEQYF TGTGCCAGCAGTTTACGGGGGACCCTCTACGAGCAGTACTTC
TRBJ2-2 - TRBV7-3 - CASSSTGFGELFF TGTGCCAGCAGCTCCACAGGGTTCGGGGAGCTGTTTTTT
TRBJ1-4 TRBD1 TRBV2 - CASSGTGVEKLFF TGTGCCAGCTCCGGGACAGGGGTTGAAAAACTGTTTTTT
TRBJ1-5 - TRBV4-1 once CASSQGSGAREQPQHF TGCGCCAGCAGCCAAGGATCGGGGGCCAGGGAACAGCCCCAGCATTTT
TRBJ2-7 - TRBV7-2 - CASSFTGNYEQYF TGTGCCAGCAGCTTTACAGGGAACTACGAGCAGTACTTC
TRBJ2-2 TRBD2 TRBV5-4 - CASSFGTTNTGELFF TGTGCCAGCAGCTTTGGGACTACGAACACCGGGGAGCTGTTTTTT
TRBJ1-5 TRBD1 TRBV6-6 - CASSPIDRGYQPQHF TGTGCCAGCAGCCCCATAGACAGGGGTTATCAGCCCCAGCATTTT
TRBJ2-7 - TRBV6-5 - CASSYGGPYEQYF TGTGCCAGCAGTTACGGGGGCCCCTACGAGCAGTACTTC
TRBJ2-7 - TRBV6-6 - CASSPGTIRSYEQYF TGTGCCAGCAGCCCCGGGACCATCCGATCCTACGAGCAGTACTTC
TRBJ2-1 - TRBV6-5 - CASSRTGYEQFF TGTGCCAGCAGTCGTACAGGGTATGAGCAGTTCTTC
TRBJ2-3 - TRBV5-1 - CASSRPRGGETDTQYF TGCGCCAGCAGCCGCCCCAGAGGGGGAGAGACAGATACGCAGTATTTT
TRBJ2-1 - TRBV9 - CASSGLGLTNNEQFF TGTGCCAGCAGCGGACTAGGACTTACGAACAATGAGCAGTTCTTC
TRBJ1-2 TRBD1 TRBV6-6 - CASSYRQGRREGYTF TGTGCCAGCAGTTATCGACAGGGTCGAAGGGAAGGCTACACCTTC
TRBJ2-1 TRBD1 TRBV7-2 - CASSPTRGPREQFF TGTGCCAGCAGCCCGACCAGGGGGCCGCGTGAGCAGTTCTTC
TRBJ2-3 - TRBV7-2 - CASSISGGSTDTQYF TGTGCCAGCAGTATCAGCGGAGGGAGCACAGATACGCAGTATTTT
TRBJ1-1 - TRBV5-1 - CASSLISGGNTEAFF TGCGCCAGCAGCCTCATTTCGGGGGGGAACACTGAAGCTTTCTTT
TRBJ2-3 - TRBV6-5 - CASGTTDTQYF TGTGCCAGTGGGACCACAGATACGCAGTATTTT
TRBJ2-2 TRBD2 TRBV5-1 - CASSLGTSGRSGELFF TGCGCCAGCAGCTTGGGGACTAGCGGGAGATCCGGGGAGCTGTTTTTT
TRBJ2-3 - TRBV7-3 - CASSLTWTDVDGTQYF TGTGCCAGCAGCTTAACTTGGACGGACGTTGACGGTACGCAGTATTTT
TRBJ1-1 - TRBV19 - CASSPSGRLEAFF TGTGCCAGTAGTCCAAGTGGGAGGCTCGAAGCTTTCTTT
TRBJ1-3 - TRBV5-4 - CASSPGGTRSGNTIYF TGTGCCAGCAGCCCTGGGGGAACCCGCTCTGGAAACACCATATATTTT
TRBJ2-3 TRBD2 TRBV19 - CASSMPSGYTDTQYF TGTGCCAGTAGTATGCCTAGCGGTTACACAGATACGCAGTATTTT